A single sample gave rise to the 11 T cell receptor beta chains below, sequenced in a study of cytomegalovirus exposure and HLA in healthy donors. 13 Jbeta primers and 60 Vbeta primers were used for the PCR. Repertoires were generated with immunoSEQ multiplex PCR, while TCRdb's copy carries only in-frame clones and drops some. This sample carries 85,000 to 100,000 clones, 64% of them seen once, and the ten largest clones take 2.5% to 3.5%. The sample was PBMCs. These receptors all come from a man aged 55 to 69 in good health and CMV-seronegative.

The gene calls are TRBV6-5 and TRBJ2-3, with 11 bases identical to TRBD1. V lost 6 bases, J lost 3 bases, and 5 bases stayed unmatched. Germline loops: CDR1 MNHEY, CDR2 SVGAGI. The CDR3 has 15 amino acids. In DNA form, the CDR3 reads TGTGCCAGCAGAAAGGACAGGGGGCGGACAGATACGCAGTATTTT. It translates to CASRKDRGRTDTQYF.

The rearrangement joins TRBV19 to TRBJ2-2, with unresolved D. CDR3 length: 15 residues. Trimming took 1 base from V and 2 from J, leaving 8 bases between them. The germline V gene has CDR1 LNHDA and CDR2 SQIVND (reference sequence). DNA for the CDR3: TGTGCCAGTAGTATAGCCGACACCAACACCGGGGAGCTGTTTTTT. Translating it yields CASSIADTNTGELFF.

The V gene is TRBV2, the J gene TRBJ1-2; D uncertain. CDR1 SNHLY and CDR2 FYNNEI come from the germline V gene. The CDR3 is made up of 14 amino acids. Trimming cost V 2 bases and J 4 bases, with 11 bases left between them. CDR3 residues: CASSEMVGSYGYTF. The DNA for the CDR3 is TGTGCCAGCAGTGAAATGGTAGGGAGCTATGGCTACACCTTC.

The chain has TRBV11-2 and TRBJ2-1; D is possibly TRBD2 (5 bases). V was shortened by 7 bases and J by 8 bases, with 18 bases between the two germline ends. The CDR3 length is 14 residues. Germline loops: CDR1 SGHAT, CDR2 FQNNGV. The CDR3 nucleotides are TGTGCCAGCATCCCCGTGGCGGGTTCCCATGAGCAGTTCTTC. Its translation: CASIPVAGSHEQFF.

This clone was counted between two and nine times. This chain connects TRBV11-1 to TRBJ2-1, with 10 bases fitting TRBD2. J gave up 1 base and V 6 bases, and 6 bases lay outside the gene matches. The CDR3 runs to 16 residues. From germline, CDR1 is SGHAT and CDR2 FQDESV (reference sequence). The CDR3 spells CASREASGRSYNEQFF. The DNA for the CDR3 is TGTGCCAGCAGGGAGGCTAGCGGGAGATCCTACAATGAGCAGTTCTTC.

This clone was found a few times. The CDR3 nucleotides read TGTGCCAGCAGTCCTCGGGACAGTTATGGCTACACCTTC. It is translated as CASSPRDSYGYTF. The chain combines TRBV28 with TRBJ1-2; TRBD1 aligns across 7 bases. CDR3 length: 13 amino acids. Germline V gene lookup returns CDR1 MDHEN and CDR2 SYDVKM. After removal of 5 bases from V and 5 bases from J, the junction contained 5 bases not matched to a gene.

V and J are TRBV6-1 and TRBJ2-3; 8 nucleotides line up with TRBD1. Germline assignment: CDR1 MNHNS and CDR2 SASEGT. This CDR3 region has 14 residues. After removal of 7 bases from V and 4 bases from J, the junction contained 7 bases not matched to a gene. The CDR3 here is CASNRGQGPDTQYF. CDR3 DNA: TGTGCCAGCAACAGAGGACAGGGCCCAGATACGCAGTATTTT.

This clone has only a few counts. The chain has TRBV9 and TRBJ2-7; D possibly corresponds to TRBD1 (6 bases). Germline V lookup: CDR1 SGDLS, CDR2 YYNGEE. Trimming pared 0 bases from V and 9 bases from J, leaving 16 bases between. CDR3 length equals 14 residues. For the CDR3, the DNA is TGTGCCAGCAGCGTAGGGAGGATCCAGGGGACGCAGTACTTC. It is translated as CASSVGRIQGTQYF.

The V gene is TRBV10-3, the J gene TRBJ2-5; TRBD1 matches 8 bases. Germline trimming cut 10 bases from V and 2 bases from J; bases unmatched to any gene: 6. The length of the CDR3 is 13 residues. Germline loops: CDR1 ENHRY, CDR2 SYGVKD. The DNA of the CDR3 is TGTGCCACCCAAGACAGGGGTCAAGAGACCCAGTACTTC. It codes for CATQDRGQETQYF.

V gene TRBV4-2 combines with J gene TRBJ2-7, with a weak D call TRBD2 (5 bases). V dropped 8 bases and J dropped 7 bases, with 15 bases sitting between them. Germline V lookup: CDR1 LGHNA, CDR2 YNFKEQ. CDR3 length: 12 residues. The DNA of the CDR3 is TGTGCCAGCCAACCGGGATTGGGGGAGCAGTACTTC. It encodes CASQPGLGEQYF.

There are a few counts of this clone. The CDR3 loop reads CASSWRQSSYEQYF. The CDR3 DNA reads as TGTGCCAGCAGCTGGAGACAGAGCTCCTACGAGCAGTACTTC. The rearrangement joins TRBV7-2 to TRBJ2-7, with D perhaps matching TRBD1 (5 bases). CDR1 and CDR2 from the germline V gene are SGHTA and FQGNSA. The V gene lost 4 bases and the J gene lost 0 bases, with 10 bases spanning the gap. The CDR3 covers 14 residues.